A selection of T cell receptor beta chains follows, all from one sample in a study of T cells after yellow fever vaccination. Each CDR3 protein gets one entry after TCRdb re-called the 5' RACE reads with MiXCR. Among 300,000 to 400,000 distinct CDR3 sequences listed, more than 5.5% were seen once. The sequences come from PBMCs, collected 5 days after the yellow fever booster vaccination. These receptors were taken from a man aged 30-40 years who received the YFV17D yellow fever vaccine. CDR3s include the opening cysteine and the closing phenylalanine or tryptophan. Fields, in order: V gene, J gene, CDR3 protein.

V gene: TRBV12-3/TRBV12-4; J gene: TRBJ2-3; CDR3 protein: CASRDSGRAVDTQYF
V gene: TRBV11-2; J gene: TRBJ2-2; CDR3 protein: CASSLTGMTGELFF
V gene: TRBV5-1; J gene: TRBJ2-1; CDR3 protein: CARTLAEQFF
V gene: TRBV4-3; J gene: TRBJ2-5; CDR3 protein: CASSQDTGETQYF
V gene: TRBV7-2; J gene: TRBJ2-4; CDR3 protein: CASSPGHAKNIQYF
V gene: TRBV10-3; J gene: TRBJ2-5; CDR3 protein: CAISESITSGGKETQYF
V gene: TRBV5-1; J gene: TRBJ2-1; CDR3 protein: CASSFLGESYNEQFF
V gene: TRBV10-1; J gene: TRBJ2-7; CDR3 protein: CASSESIPSGRAKQYF
V gene: TRBV7-9; J gene: TRBJ1-2; CDR3 protein: CASSSPPLARGYTF
V gene: TRBV4-3; J gene: TRBJ2-7; CDR3 protein: CASSQEGRSYEQYF
V gene: TRBV12-3/TRBV12-4; J gene: TRBJ2-1; CDR3 protein: CASSPGVNEQFF
V gene: TRBV18; J gene: TRBJ1-5; CDR3 protein: CASSLGQTDQPQHF
V gene: TRBV6-1; J gene: TRBJ2-7; CDR3 protein: CASKITGQYEQYF
V gene: TRBV4-3; J gene: TRBJ1-1; CDR3 protein: CASSQDTGQTEAFF
V gene: TRBV27; J gene: TRBJ1-2; CDR3 protein: CASSYGQNYGYTF
V gene: TRBV29-1; J gene: TRBJ2-5; CDR3 protein: CSVVSGWETQYF
V gene: TRBV5-1; J gene: TRBJ2-2; CDR3 protein: CASSPRTGRTGELFF
V gene: TRBV12-3/TRBV12-4; J gene: TRBJ2-7; CDR3 protein: CASSPIGTGPYEQYF
V gene: TRBV6-1; J gene: TRBJ2-6; CDR3 protein: CASRLQGSGANVLTF
V gene: TRBV6-2/TRBV6-3; J gene: TRBJ2-7; CDR3 protein: CVSSLAGEQYF
V gene: TRBV20-1; J gene: TRBJ2-1; CDR3 protein: CSARSGTSGRGRGNEQFF
V gene: TRBV6-1; J gene: TRBJ2-1; CDR3 protein: CASSPDGGTKQFF
V gene: TRBV5-5; J gene: TRBJ2-7; CDR3 protein: CASSFAGGSYEQYF
V gene: TRBV7-2; J gene: TRBJ2-1; CDR3 protein: CASSPPGLPQVVEQFF
V gene: TRBV20-1; J gene: TRBJ2-1; CDR3 protein: CSAPDLYNEQFF
V gene: TRBV7-6; J gene: TRBJ2-1; CDR3 protein: CASSRADNEQFF
V gene: TRBV4-3; J gene: TRBJ2-7; CDR3 protein: CASSQALTSGIRYEQYF
V gene: TRBV7-2; J gene: TRBJ2-7; CDR3 protein: CASSLAGAGGSYEQYF
V gene: TRBV20-1; J gene: TRBJ2-1; CDR3 protein: CSALPGPNEQFF
V gene: TRBV20-1; J gene: TRBJ2-7; CDR3 protein: CSASGTLEQYF
V gene: TRBV11-1; J gene: TRBJ2-1; CDR3 protein: CASSPGVGQFF
V gene: TRBV29-1; J gene: TRBJ2-7; CDR3 protein: CSVASDRRTLGQYF
V gene: TRBV12-3/TRBV12-4; J gene: TRBJ2-3; CDR3 protein: CASSLGLARRTDTQYF
V gene: TRBV4-3; J gene: TRBJ2-7; CDR3 protein: CASSQDHLAGASSYEQYF
V gene: TRBV5-4; J gene: TRBJ2-2; CDR3 protein: CASGTANTGELFF
V gene: TRBV5-1; J gene: TRBJ2-5; CDR3 protein: CASSLGTSREETQYF